These 16 T cell receptor beta chains share one sample of origin, sequenced in a study of blood T cell repertoires in COVID-19. Clones were sequenced by immunoSEQ multiplex PCR, and TCRdb holds only the in-frame ones, with some missing. The sample includes about 250,000 clones, 70% to 90% of them seen just once. Sequencing used PBMCs or T cells enriched from blood (not recorded which). The receptors were sampled from a man aged 40-49 years who had recovered from COVID-19.

The chain is built from TRBV21-1 and TRBJ1-2; TRBD1 is the table's D call and was not checked against the DNA. TRBV21-1 has pseudogene status. The CDR3 has 14 amino acids. The CDR3 nucleotides are TGTGCCAGCAGCAAAGTATGGGGGACAGTTGGCTACACCTTC. It encodes CASSKVWGTVGYTF.

The V and J genes are TRBV7-2 and TRBJ2-1; maybe TRBD2 (6 bases). CDR1 SGHTA and CDR2 FQGNSA come from the germline V gene. This CDR3 region has 14 residues. Trimming shortened V by 1 base and J by 7 bases, and 11 bases separated the two germline ends. CDR3 nucleotides: TGTGCCAGCAGCTTAGACCGACTAGGGAATGAGCAGTTCTTC. This sequence encodes CASSLDRLGNEQFF.

This chain connects TRBV27 to TRBJ2-5; D is perhaps TRBD2 (6 bases). CDR3 size: 14 residues. V lost 6 bases, J lost 2 bases, and 13 bases lay in between. Per the germline V gene, CDR1 is MNHEY and CDR2 is SMNVEV (reference sequence). This CDR3 is CASSNLGLQETQYF. The DNA for the CDR3 is TGTGCCAGCAGCAACTTGGGACTTCAAGAGACCCAGTACTTC.

V is TRBV11-2 and J is TRBJ1-5; D unresolved. The germline V gene has CDR1 SGHAT and CDR2 FQNNGV. Deletions cut 5 bases from V and 10 bases from J, with 12 bases between. The CDR3 contains 12 residues. For the CDR3, the DNA is TGTGCCAGCAGCAACCCTCAGTCACCCCAGCATTTT. As protein: CASSNPQSPQHF.

The rearrangement uses TRBV5-1 and TRBJ1-1; D gene ambiguous. Per germline, CDR1 SGHRS and CDR2 YFSETQ. The CDR3 sequence is 14 residues long. Trimming cost V 0 bases and J 3 bases, with 9 bases left between them. The CDR3 spells CASSLVGDHTEAFF. The CDR3 bases are TGCGCCAGCAGCTTGGTCGGGGATCACACTGAAGCTTTCTTT.

The CDR3 is CATSRGQGNTEAFF. CDR3 DNA sequence: TGTGCCACCAGCAGAGGACAGGGGAACACTGAAGCTTTCTTT. The V and J genes are TRBV15 and TRBJ1-1, with TRBD1 matching over 7 bases. The germline V gene has CDR1 LNHNV and CDR2 YYDKDF (reference sequence). The trim removed 1 base at V and 1 base at J, leaving 0 bases unmatched. The CDR3 contains 14 residues. The full variable domain, rest sourced from reference TRBV15 and TRBJ1-1, is DAMVIQNPRYQVTQFGKPVTLSCSQTLNHNVMYWYQQKSSQAPKLLFHYYDKDFNNEADTPDNFQSRRPNTSFCFLDIRSPGLGDTAMYLCATSRGQGNTEAFFGQGTRLTVV.

The table lists this clone with a count of one. The chain employs TRBV4-3 and TRBJ1-5; D not certain. V was shortened by 1 base and J by 2 bases, with 6 bases between the two germline ends. CDR1 is LGHNA and CDR2 is YSLEER in the germline V gene. The CDR3 runs 14 residues. The CDR3 DNA reads TGCGCCAGCAGCCAAGTTCAGGGCAATCAGCCCCAGCATTTT. As protein: CASSQVQGNQPQHF.

This rearrangement joins TRBV5-1 to TRBJ2-7, with a weak D call TRBD1 (5 bases). There are 14 residues in the CDR3. Deletions cut 0 bases from V and 1 base from J, with 8 bases between. The germline CDR1 and CDR2 sequences are SGHRS and YFSETQ. The CDR3 sequence is CASSLEGISYEQYF. DNA of the CDR3: TGCGCCAGCAGCTTGGAGGGGATTTCCTACGAGCAGTACTTC.

The chain carries TRBV3-1 (or the pseudogene TRBV3-2) and TRBJ2-7; 11 nucleotides match TRBD1. The trim removed 3 bases at V and 5 bases at J, leaving 3 bases unmatched. This CDR3 contains 14 residues. Germline CDR1 LGHDT, CDR2 YNNKEL (reference sequence). The CDR3 here is CASSQGTGGDEQYF. CDR3 DNA: TGTGCCAGCAGCCAGGGGACAGGGGGTGACGAGCAGTACTTC.

This clone was detected only once. V gene TRBV4-1 combines with J gene TRBJ1-1, with a tentative D call TRBD1 (6 bases). The V gene's germline CDR1 is MGHRA and CDR2 YSYEKL. The CDR3 sequence is 14 residues long. V shed 1 base and J shed 7 bases, with 13 bases lying between them. In DNA form, the CDR3 reads TGCGCCAGCAGCCAAGTTGGGGGCCGAGGTGAAGCTTTCTTT. It encodes CASSQVGGRGEAFF.

The V and J genes are TRBV6-1 and TRBJ2-7; 11 bases are a match to TRBD2. This CDR3 contains 18 residues. J was trimmed by 5 bases and V by 2 bases; bases with no gene match: 14. Germline CDR1 is MNHNS and CDR2 is SASEGT. This CDR3 is CASSEILAGEIWIDEQYF. Written as DNA, the CDR3 is TGTGCCAGCAGTGAAATACTAGCGGGAGAAATTTGGATAGACGAGCAGTACTTC.

The rearrangement joins TRBV5-5 to TRBJ2-2; D is uncertain. Trimming took 1 base from V and 0 from J, leaving 7 bases between them. The CDR3 covers 15 residues. Germline-derived CDR1 and CDR2 are SGHKS and YYEKEE (reference sequence). CDR3 in DNA: TGTGCCAGCAGCTTGAGAGGTACGAACACCGGGGAGCTGTTTTTT. It translates to CASSLRGTNTGELFF.

As regards this clone: Other DNA sequences in this specimen translate into the identical CDR3. V and J are TRBV5-1 and TRBJ2-3; 7 bases line up with TRBD2. Looked up from germline, CDR1 is SGHRS and CDR2 is YFSETQ. With V trimmed by 0 bases and J by 1 base, 2 bases remained unmatched. This CDR3 is 15 amino acids long. CDR3 amino acids: CASSLESGGTDTQYF. In DNA, the CDR3 is TGCGCCAGCAGCTTGGAAAGCGGGGGCACAGATACGCAGTATTTT.

The chain couples TRBV28 to TRBJ2-5, with TRBD2 identical over 13 bases. V dropped 6 bases and J dropped 7; count of bases not matched to a gene: 11. Germline values: CDR1 MDHEN, CDR2 SYDVKM. The CDR3 spans 16 residues. This CDR3 reads CASSSTSGRTLWTQYF. DNA of the CDR3: TGTGCCAGCAGCTCGACTAGCGGGAGGACCCTCTGGACCCAGTACTTC.

The chain employs TRBV4-1 and TRBJ2-7; 8 nucleotides align to TRBD2. The CDR3 length is 18 residues. Per germline, CDR1 MGHRA and CDR2 YSYEKL. After removal of 0 bases from V and 1 base from J, the junction contained 11 bases not matched to a gene. In DNA form, the CDR3 reads TGCGCCAGCAGCCAAGATAGGCTAGCGGGTGAATTATCCTACGAGCAGTACTTC. The encoded protein is CASSQDRLAGELSYEQYF.

The chain carries TRBV4-1 and TRBJ2-1, with 12 bases that match TRBD1. The V gene end was trimmed by 4 bases and the J gene end by 7 bases; junction bases not matched to a gene: 8. Germline CDR1 MGHRA, CDR2 YSYEKL. There are 16 residues in the CDR3. The CDR3 loop reads CASSPLPGQGANEQFF. The CDR3 region has the DNA TGCGCCAGCAGCCCACTACCGGGACAGGGGGCGAATGAGCAGTTCTTC.